Listed below are T cell receptor beta chains from one sample, sequenced in a study of spatial heterogeneity in lung cancer. TCRdb independently ran MiXCR on the 5' RACE reads; one entry per CDR3 protein. The sample yields under 14,000 distinct CDR3 sequences, about 6.5% seen once. This specimen was PBMCs, taken at surgery. The receptors shown here come from a male donor with early-stage non-small cell lung cancer. The CDR3 runs from the conserved cysteine through the conserved F or W. The D gene is left open where the match is weak. Clone size is given for some rows only: seen once, a few or many times, or a class if the clone is expanded.

v_call: TRBV25-1
clone_size: many
j_call: TRBJ2-5
d_call: TRBD1
cdr3_aa: CASSPLTGQVETQYF
cdr3_nt: TGTGCCAGCAGCCCACTGACAGGGCAGGTGGAGACCCAGTACTTC

v_call: TRBV18
clone_size: .
j_call: TRBJ2-7
d_call: TRBD1
cdr3_aa: CASTPIRTGRSYEQYF
cdr3_nt: TGTGCCAGCACGCCTATTCGGACAGGCAGATCCTACGAGCAGTACTTC

v_call: TRBV11-2
clone_size: many
j_call: TRBJ2-7
d_call: TRBD1
cdr3_aa: CASSPTTGGYEQYF
cdr3_nt: TGTGCCAGCAGCCCAACGACAGGGGGCTACGAGCAGTACTTC

v_call: TRBV7-2
clone_size: .
j_call: TRBJ2-7
d_call: .
cdr3_aa: CASSLAVAYEQYF
cdr3_nt: TGTGCCAGCAGCTTAGCGGTGGCGTACGAGCAGTACTTC

v_call: TRBV5-6
clone_size: many
j_call: TRBJ2-3
d_call: .
cdr3_aa: CASSLGVADTQYF
cdr3_nt: TGTGCCAGCAGCTTGGGGGTAGCAGATACGCAGTATTTT

v_call: TRBV20-1
clone_size: many
j_call: TRBJ1-5
d_call: .
cdr3_aa: CSARGSNQPQHF
cdr3_nt: TGCAGTGCTAGGGGTAGCAATCAGCCCCAGCATTTT

v_call: TRBV12-3/TRBV12-4
clone_size: many
j_call: TRBJ1-2
d_call: TRBD1
cdr3_aa: CASSPGQGARGYTF
cdr3_nt: TGTGCCAGCAGTCCGGGACAGGGGGCGCGGGGCTACACCTTC

v_call: TRBV7-4
clone_size: medium-sized
j_call: TRBJ2-3
d_call: TRBD2
cdr3_aa: CASSIATSGRSDTQYF
cdr3_nt: TGTGCCAGCAGCATCGCCACTAGCGGGAGATCAGATACGCAGTATTTT

v_call: TRBV6-5
clone_size: many
j_call: TRBJ1-5
d_call: .
cdr3_aa: CASNFLRSNQPQHF
cdr3_nt: TGTGCCAGCAACTTTCTCCGTAGCAATCAGCCCCAGCATTTT

v_call: TRBV10-3
clone_size: many
j_call: TRBJ2-1
d_call: TRBD2
cdr3_aa: CAISTPGLAGASGYNEQFF
cdr3_nt: TGTGCCATCAGTACGCCGGGACTAGCGGGAGCGAGTGGGTACAATGAGCAGTTCTTC

v_call: TRBV9
clone_size: many
j_call: TRBJ1-3
d_call: TRBD1
cdr3_aa: CASSVTPTGGSGNTIYF
cdr3_nt: TGTGCCAGCAGCGTAACTCCGACAGGGGGTTCGGGAAACACCATATATTTT

v_call: TRBV7-8
clone_size: few
j_call: TRBJ2-3
d_call: .
cdr3_aa: CASSLGRTSTDTQYF
cdr3_nt: TGTGCCAGCAGCTTAGGGAGGACTAGCACAGATACGCAGTATTTT

v_call: TRBV6-5
clone_size: many
j_call: TRBJ1-1
d_call: TRBD1
cdr3_aa: CASSTRQGNTEAFF
cdr3_nt: TGTGCCAGCAGTACTCGACAGGGGAACACTGAAGCTTTCTTT

v_call: TRBV7-9
clone_size: medium-sized
j_call: TRBJ1-6
d_call: TRBD1
cdr3_aa: CASSLQGVYSPLHF
cdr3_nt: TGTGCCAGCAGCTTACAGGGGGTTTATTCACCCCTCCACTTT

v_call: TRBV7-2
clone_size: many
j_call: TRBJ2-3
d_call: .
cdr3_aa: CASTRGPGLGGWSTDTQYF
cdr3_nt: TGTGCCAGCACCCGGGGTCCAGGGTTAGGCGGCTGGAGCACAGATACGCAGTATTTT

v_call: TRBV7-3
clone_size: many
j_call: TRBJ2-2
d_call: .
cdr3_aa: CASRAVAGTGELFF
cdr3_nt: TGTGCCAGCAGAGCGGTGGCCGGGACCGGGGAGCTGTTTTTT

v_call: TRBV11-2
clone_size: .
j_call: TRBJ1-5
d_call: .
cdr3_aa: CASSKEYTQPQHF
cdr3_nt: TGTGCCAGCAGCAAAGAATATACCCAGCCCCAGCATTTT

v_call: TRBV20-1
clone_size: many
j_call: TRBJ2-1
d_call: TRBD2
cdr3_aa: CSARGPAGKYNEQFF
cdr3_nt: TGCAGTGCTAGAGGCCCAGCGGGAAAATACAATGAGCAGTTCTTC

v_call: TRBV29-1
clone_size: many
j_call: TRBJ2-1
d_call: TRBD2
cdr3_aa: CSVEGSSGRNNEQFF
cdr3_nt: TGCAGCGTTGAAGGTTCCAGCGGGAGAAACAATGAGCAGTTCTTC

v_call: TRBV5-4
clone_size: .
j_call: TRBJ2-5
d_call: TRBD2
cdr3_aa: CASSVGEGRETQYF
cdr3_nt: TGTGCCAGCAGTGTGGGGGAGGGCCGAGAGACCCAGTACTTC

v_call: TRBV3-1
clone_size: medium-sized
j_call: TRBJ2-5
d_call: .
cdr3_aa: CASSRTGQETQYF
cdr3_nt: TGTGCCAGCAGCCGGACTGGACAAGAGACCCAGTACTTC

v_call: TRBV27
clone_size: medium-sized
j_call: TRBJ2-2
d_call: .
cdr3_aa: CASSLRVGELFF
cdr3_nt: TGTGCCAGCAGTCTAAGGGTCGGGGAGCTGTTTTTT

v_call: TRBV7-9
clone_size: many
j_call: TRBJ1-1
d_call: TRBD1
cdr3_aa: CASSSQGAGTEAFF
cdr3_nt: TGTGCCAGCAGCTCACAGGGGGCGGGCACTGAAGCTTTCTTT

v_call: TRBV9
clone_size: few
j_call: TRBJ2-2
d_call: TRBD2
cdr3_aa: CASRGTSGSIDTGELFF
cdr3_nt: TGTGCCAGCAGGGGGACTAGCGGGAGTATAGACACCGGGGAGCTGTTTTTT

v_call: TRBV18
clone_size: medium-sized
j_call: TRBJ2-5
d_call: .
cdr3_aa: CASSTSSDWETQYF
cdr3_nt: TGTGCCAGCTCAACGTCCTCCGACTGGGAGACCCAGTACTTC

v_call: TRBV12-3/TRBV12-4
clone_size: many
j_call: TRBJ2-5
d_call: .
cdr3_aa: CASSRATETQYF
cdr3_nt: TGTGCCAGCTCGAGGGCGACGGAGACCCAGTACTTC

v_call: TRBV30
clone_size: few
j_call: TRBJ2-3
d_call: .
cdr3_aa: CALGRGYSTDTQYF
cdr3_nt: TGTGCCTTGGGACGGGGGTATAGCACAGATACGCAGTATTTT

v_call: TRBV2
clone_size: many
j_call: TRBJ2-1
d_call: .
cdr3_aa: CASREGQPGPYNEQFF
cdr3_nt: TGTGCCAGCAGGGAGGGACAGCCGGGGCCCTACAATGAGCAGTTCTTC

v_call: TRBV6-6
clone_size: many
j_call: TRBJ1-5
d_call: TRBD1
cdr3_aa: CASSNYRGLNQPQHF
cdr3_nt: TGTGCCAGCAGTAACTACAGGGGGCTAAACCAGCCCCAGCATTTT

v_call: TRBV5-1
clone_size: .
j_call: TRBJ2-7
d_call: .
cdr3_aa: CASSWGPSASSYEQYF
cdr3_nt: TGCGCCAGCAGCTGGGGCCCGAGTGCGAGCTCCTACGAGCAGTACTTC

v_call: TRBV6-2/TRBV6-3
clone_size: many
j_call: TRBJ2-7
d_call: .
cdr3_aa: CASSSVPGLIYEQYF
cdr3_nt: TGTGCCAGCAGCTCGGTTCCGGGACTCATCTACGAGCAGTACTTC

v_call: TRBV9
clone_size: many
j_call: TRBJ1-1
d_call: .
cdr3_aa: CASSSRAVDTEAFF
cdr3_nt: TGTGCCAGCAGCTCTAGGGCTGTCGACACTGAAGCTTTCTTT

v_call: TRBV5-1
clone_size: many
j_call: TRBJ2-3
d_call: TRBD1
cdr3_aa: CASSLAATGGTDTQYF
cdr3_nt: TGCGCCAGCAGCTTGGCCGCGACAGGGGGCACAGATACGCAGTATTTT

v_call: TRBV7-2
clone_size: few
j_call: TRBJ2-1
d_call: .
cdr3_aa: CASSLNGGATRSEQFF
cdr3_nt: TGTGCCAGCAGCTTAAACGGGGGCGCAACAAGAAGTGAGCAGTTCTTC

v_call: TRBV20-1
clone_size: many
j_call: TRBJ2-3
d_call: .
cdr3_aa: CSARVKYTQYF
cdr3_nt: TGCAGTGCTAGAGTAAAGTATACGCAGTATTTT

v_call: TRBV11-1
clone_size: .
j_call: TRBJ1-2
d_call: TRBD1
cdr3_aa: CASSRTGQGRDVYTF
cdr3_nt: TGTGCCAGCAGCCGAACAGGACAGGGAAGAGATGTCTACACCTTC

v_call: TRBV29-1
clone_size: medium-sized
j_call: TRBJ1-1
d_call: TRBD1
cdr3_aa: CSVEDEAGGFTEAFF
cdr3_nt: TGCAGCGTTGAAGATGAGGCAGGGGGCTTCACTGAAGCTTTCTTT

v_call: TRBV27
clone_size: .
j_call: TRBJ1-1
d_call: TRBD1
cdr3_aa: CASSRGQGAAEAFF
cdr3_nt: TGTGCCAGCAGTCGGGGACAGGGGGCTGCTGAAGCTTTCTTT

v_call: TRBV7-2
clone_size: .
j_call: TRBJ2-4
d_call: TRBD1
cdr3_aa: CASSLVPTGAKNIQYF
cdr3_nt: TGTGCCAGCAGCTTAGTGCCGACAGGGGCCAAAAACATTCAGTACTTC